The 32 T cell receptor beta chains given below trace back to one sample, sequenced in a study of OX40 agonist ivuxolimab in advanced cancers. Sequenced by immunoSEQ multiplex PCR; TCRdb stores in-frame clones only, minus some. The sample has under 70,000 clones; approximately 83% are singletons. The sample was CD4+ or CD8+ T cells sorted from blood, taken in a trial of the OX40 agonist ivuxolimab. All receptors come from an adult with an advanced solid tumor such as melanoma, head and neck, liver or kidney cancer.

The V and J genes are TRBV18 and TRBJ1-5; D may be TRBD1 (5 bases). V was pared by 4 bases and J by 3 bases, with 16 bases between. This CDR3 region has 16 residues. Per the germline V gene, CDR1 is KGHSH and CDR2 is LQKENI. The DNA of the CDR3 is TGTGCCAGCTCACAGGGCCTCCGGGACGTCAATCAGCCCCAGCATTTT. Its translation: CASSQGLRDVNQPQHF.

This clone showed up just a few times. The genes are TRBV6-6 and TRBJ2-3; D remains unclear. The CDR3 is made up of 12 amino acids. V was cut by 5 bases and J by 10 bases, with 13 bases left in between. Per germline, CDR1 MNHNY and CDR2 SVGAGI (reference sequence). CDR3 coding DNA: TGTGCCAGCAGTAGGCTTTACCAGGCGCAGTATTTT. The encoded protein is CASSRLYQAQYF.

The CDR3 DNA sequence: TGTGCCAGCAGCGAAGGGACAGGGACTCATCAGCCCCAGCATTTT. Protein: CASSEGTGTHQPQHF. The rearrangement joins TRBV7-8 to TRBJ1-5, with TRBD1 matching 9 bases. The CDR3 consists of 15 residues. The germline V gene encodes CDR1 SGHVS and CDR2 FQNEAQ. Trimming removed 5 bases from V and 5 bases from J; junction bases left unmatched: 7.

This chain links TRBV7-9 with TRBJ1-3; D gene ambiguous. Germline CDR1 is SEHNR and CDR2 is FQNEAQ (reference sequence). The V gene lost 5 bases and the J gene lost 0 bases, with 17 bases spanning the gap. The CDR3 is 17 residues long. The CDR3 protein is CASSPFKGLLSGNTIYF. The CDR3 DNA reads TGTGCCAGCAGCCCCTTTAAAGGACTTCTCTCTGGAAACACCATATATTTT.

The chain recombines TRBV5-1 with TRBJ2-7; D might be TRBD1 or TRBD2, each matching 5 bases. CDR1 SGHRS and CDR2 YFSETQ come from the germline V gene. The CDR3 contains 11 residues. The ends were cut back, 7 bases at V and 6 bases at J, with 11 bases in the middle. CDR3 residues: CASSEGREQYF. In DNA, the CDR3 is TGCGCCAGCTCCGAGGGGCGCGAGCAGTACTTC.

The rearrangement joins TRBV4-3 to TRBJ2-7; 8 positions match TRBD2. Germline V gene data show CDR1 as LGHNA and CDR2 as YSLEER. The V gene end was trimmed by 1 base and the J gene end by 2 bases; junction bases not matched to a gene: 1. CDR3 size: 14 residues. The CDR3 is CASSQGTSTYEQYF. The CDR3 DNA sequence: TGCGCCAGCAGCCAAGGGACTAGCACCTACGAGCAGTACTTC.

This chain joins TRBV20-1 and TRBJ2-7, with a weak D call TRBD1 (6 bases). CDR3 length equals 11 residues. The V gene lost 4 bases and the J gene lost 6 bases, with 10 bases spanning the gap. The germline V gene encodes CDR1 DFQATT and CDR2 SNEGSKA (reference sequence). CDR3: CSAMQGIEQYF. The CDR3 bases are TGCAGTGCTATGCAGGGGATCGAGCAGTACTTC.

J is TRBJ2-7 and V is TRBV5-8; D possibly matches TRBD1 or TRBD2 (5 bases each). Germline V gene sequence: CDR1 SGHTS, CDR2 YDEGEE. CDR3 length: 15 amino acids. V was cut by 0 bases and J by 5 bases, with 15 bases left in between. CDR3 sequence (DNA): TGTGCCAGCAGCTTGGCCGGGACCCTGACCAACGAGCAGTACTTC. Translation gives CASSLAGTLTNEQYF.

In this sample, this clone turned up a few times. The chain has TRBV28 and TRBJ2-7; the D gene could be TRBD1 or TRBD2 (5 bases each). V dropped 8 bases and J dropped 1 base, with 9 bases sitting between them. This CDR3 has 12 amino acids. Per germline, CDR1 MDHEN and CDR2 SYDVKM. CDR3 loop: CASGTESYEQYF. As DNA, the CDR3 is TGTGCCAGCGGGACCGAATCCTACGAGCAGTACTTC.

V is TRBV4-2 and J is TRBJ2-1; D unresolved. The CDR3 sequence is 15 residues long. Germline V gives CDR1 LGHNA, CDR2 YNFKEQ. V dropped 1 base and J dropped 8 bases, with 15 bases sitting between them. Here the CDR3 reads CASSQVSGSPDEQFF. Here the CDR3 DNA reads TGTGCCAGCAGCCAAGTCTCCGGCAGTCCAGATGAGCAGTTCTTC.

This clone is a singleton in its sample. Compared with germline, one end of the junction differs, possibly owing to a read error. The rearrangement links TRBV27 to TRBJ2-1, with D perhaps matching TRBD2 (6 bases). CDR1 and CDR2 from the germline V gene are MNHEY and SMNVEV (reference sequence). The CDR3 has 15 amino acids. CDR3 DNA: TGTGCCAGTAGTTCCTCTTGGCTGGGAGGAGATGAGCAGTTCTTC. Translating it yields CASSSSWLGGDEQFF.

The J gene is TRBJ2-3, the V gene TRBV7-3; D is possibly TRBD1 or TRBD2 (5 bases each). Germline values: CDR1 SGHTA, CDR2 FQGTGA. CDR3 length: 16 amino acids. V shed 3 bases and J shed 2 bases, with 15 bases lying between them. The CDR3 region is CASSFLSGHYTDTQYF. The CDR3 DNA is TGTGCCAGCAGCTTCCTTTCGGGGCACTACACAGATACGCAGTATTTT.

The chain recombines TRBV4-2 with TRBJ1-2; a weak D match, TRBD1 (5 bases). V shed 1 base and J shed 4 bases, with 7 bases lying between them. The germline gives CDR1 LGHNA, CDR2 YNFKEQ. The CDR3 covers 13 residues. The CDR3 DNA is TGTGCCAGCAGCCAAGGGGGGACCTATGGCTACACCTTC. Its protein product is CASSQGGTYGYTF.

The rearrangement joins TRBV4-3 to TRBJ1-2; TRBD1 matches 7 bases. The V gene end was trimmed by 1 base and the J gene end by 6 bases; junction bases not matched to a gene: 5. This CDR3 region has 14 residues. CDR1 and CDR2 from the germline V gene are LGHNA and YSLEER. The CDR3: CASSQVRGLDGYTF. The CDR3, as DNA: TGCGCCAGCAGCCAAGTGAGGGGGCTCGATGGCTACACCTTC.

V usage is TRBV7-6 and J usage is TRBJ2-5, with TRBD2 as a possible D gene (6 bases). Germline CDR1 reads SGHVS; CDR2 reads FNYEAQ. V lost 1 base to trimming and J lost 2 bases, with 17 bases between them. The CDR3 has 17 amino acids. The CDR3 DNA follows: TGTGCCAGCAGCTTAGAGTTATTCGGTAGCGGTCAAGAGACCCAGTACTTC. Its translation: CASSLELFGSGQETQYF.

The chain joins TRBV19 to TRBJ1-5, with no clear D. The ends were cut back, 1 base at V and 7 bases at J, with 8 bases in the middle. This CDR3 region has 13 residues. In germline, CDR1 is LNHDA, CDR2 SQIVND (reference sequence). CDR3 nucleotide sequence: TGTGCCAGTAGTATAGGGGCGCGGCAGCCCCAGCATTTT. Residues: CASSIGARQPQHF.

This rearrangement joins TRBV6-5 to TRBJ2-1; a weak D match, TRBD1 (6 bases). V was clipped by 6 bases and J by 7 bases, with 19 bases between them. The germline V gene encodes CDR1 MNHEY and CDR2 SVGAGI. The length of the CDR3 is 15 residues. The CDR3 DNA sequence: TGTGCCAGCAGCCATTACGACAGGATTGGGAATGAGCAGTTCTTC. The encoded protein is CASSHYDRIGNEQFF.

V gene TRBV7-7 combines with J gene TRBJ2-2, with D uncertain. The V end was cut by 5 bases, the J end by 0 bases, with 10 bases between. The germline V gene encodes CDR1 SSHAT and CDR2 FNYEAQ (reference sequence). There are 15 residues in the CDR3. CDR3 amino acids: CASSPLSPNTGELFF. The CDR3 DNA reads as TGTGCCAGCAGCCCCTTGTCTCCGAACACCGGGGAGCTGTTTTTT. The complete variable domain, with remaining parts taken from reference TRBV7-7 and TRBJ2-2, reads GAGVSQSPRYKVTKRGQDVTLRCDPISSHATLYWYQQALGQGPEFLTYFNYEAQPDKSGLPSDRFSAERPEGSISTLTIQRTEQRDSAMYRCASSPLSPNTGELFFGEGSRLTVL.

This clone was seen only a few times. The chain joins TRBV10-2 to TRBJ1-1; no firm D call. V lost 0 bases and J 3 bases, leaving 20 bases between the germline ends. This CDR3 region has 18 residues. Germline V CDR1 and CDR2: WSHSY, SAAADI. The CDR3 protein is CASSESGQTRLMDTEAFF. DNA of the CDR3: TGCGCCAGCAGTGAGTCCGGCCAGACCCGGTTGATGGACACTGAAGCTTTCTTT.

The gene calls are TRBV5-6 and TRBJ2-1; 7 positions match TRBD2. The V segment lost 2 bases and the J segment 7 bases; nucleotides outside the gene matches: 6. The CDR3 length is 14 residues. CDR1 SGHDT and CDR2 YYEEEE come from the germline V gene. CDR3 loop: CASSLGLGMNEQFF. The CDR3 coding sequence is TGTGCCAGCAGCTTAGGACTAGGGATGAATGAGCAGTTCTTC.

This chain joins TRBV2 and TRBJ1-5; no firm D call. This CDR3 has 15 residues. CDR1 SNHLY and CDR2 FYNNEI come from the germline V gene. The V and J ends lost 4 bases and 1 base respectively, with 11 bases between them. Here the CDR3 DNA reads TGTGCCAGCAGTGTTGCCCTTGGAAGCAATCAGCCCCAGCATTTT. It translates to CASSVALGSNQPQHF. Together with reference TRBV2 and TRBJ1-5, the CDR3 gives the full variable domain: EPEVTQTPSHQVTQMGQEVILRCVPISNHLYFYWYRQILGQKVEFLVSFYNNEISEKSEIFDDQFSVERPDGSNFTLKIRSTKLEDSAMYFCASSVALGSNQPQHFGDGTRLSIL.

The CDR3 reads CASSPTGHGNTIYF. The CDR3 DNA follows: TGTGCCAGCAGCCCCACGGGCCATGGAAACACCATATATTTT. This rearrangement joins TRBV9 to TRBJ1-3, with no clear D. The V gene's germline CDR1 is SGDLS and CDR2 YYNGEE. The CDR3 length is 14 residues. Trimming shortened V by 4 bases and J by 3 bases, and 11 bases separated the two germline ends.

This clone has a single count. The CDR3 here is CASSYFTGFGTGELFF. In DNA form, the CDR3 reads TGTGCCAGCAGTTACTTTACAGGGTTTGGGACCGGGGAGCTGTTTTTT. The chain is built from TRBV6-5 and TRBJ2-2; the D gene is possibly TRBD1 (6 bases). V shed 1 base and J shed 5 bases, with 14 bases lying between them. Germline CDR1 reads MNHEY; CDR2 reads SVGAGI. This CDR3 has 16 amino acids.

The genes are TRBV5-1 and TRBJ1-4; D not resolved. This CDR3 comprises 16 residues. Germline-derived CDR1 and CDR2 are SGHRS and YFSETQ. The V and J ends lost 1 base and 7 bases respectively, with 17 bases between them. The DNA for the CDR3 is TGCGCCAGCAGCTTGAGCGACGCGGGTTTTGGTGAAAAACTGTTTTTT. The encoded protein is CASSLSDAGFGEKLFF.

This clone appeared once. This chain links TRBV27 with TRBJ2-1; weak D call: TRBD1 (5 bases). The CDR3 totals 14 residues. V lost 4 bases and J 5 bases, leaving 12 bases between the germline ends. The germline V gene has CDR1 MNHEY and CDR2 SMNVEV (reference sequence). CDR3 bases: TGTGCCAGCAGTTCCTGGACAAAGAACAATGAGCAGTTCTTC. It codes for CASSSWTKNNEQFF.

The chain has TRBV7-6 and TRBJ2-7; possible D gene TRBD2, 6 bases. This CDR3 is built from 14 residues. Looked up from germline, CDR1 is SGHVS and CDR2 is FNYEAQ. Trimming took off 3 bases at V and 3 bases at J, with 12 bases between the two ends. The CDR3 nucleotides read TGTGCCAGCAGCTTCGGGGAGGCGGGCTACGAGCAGTACTTC. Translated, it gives CASSFGEAGYEQYF.

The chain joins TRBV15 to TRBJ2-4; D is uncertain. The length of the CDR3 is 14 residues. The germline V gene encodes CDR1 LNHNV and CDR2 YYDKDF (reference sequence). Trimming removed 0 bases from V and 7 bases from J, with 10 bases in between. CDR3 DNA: TGTGCCACCAGCAGAGATCATCATGGGAACATTCAGTACTTC. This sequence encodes CATSRDHHGNIQYF.

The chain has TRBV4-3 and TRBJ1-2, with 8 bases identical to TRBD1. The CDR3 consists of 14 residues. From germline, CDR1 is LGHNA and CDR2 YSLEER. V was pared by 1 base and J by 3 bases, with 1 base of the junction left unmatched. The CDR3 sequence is CASSQGTGHYGYTF. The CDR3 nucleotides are TGCGCCAGCAGCCAAGGGACAGGGCACTATGGCTACACCTTC.

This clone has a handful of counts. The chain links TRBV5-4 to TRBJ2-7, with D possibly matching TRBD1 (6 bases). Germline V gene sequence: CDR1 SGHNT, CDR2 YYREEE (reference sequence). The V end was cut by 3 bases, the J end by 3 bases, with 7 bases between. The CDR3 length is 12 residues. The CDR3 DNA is TGTGCCAGCAGCTGGGACAACTACGAGCAGTACTTC. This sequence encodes CASSWDNYEQYF.

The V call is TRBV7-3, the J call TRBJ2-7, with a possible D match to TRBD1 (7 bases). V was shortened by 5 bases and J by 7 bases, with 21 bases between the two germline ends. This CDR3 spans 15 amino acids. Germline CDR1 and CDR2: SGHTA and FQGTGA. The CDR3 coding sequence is TGTGCCAGCAGCCGCGTGGCAGGGGGGATGGAAGAGCAGTACTTC. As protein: CASSRVAGGMEEQYF.

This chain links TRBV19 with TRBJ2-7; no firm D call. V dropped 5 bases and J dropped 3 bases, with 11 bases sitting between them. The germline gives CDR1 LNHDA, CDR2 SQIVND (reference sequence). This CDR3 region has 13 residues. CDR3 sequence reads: CASSSSDGYEQYF. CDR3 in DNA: TGTGCCAGTAGTTCCTCTGACGGCTACGAGCAGTACTTC.

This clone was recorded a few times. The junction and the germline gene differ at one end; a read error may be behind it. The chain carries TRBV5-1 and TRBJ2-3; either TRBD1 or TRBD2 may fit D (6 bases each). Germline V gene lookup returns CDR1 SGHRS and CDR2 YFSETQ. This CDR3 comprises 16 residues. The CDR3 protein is CASSLGVVGGTDTQYF. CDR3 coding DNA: TGCGCCAGCAGCCTCGGGGTAGTCGGGGGCACCGATACGCAGTATTTT.